A selection of T cell receptor beta chains follows, all from one sample in a study of blood T cell repertoires in COVID-19. The protocol was immunoSEQ multiplex PCR, while the TCRdb copy is restricted to in-frame clones and leaves out a portion. Of 25,000 to 30,000 clones in the sample, 85% to 95% are singletons; the top ten hold 0.75% to 0.85%. The sample taken for sequencing was peripheral blood. The receptor source for this set is an older woman with COVID-19, enrolled during active disease. The CDR3 runs from the conserved cysteine through the conserved F or W. The D gene is left open where the match is weak. Not all rows give a size; the values are once, few, many and, for expanded clones, a class.

abundance: .; v_gene: TRBV19; j_gene: TRBJ2-3; d_gene: TRBD1; CDR3nt: TGTGCCACGCAAGACAGGGGGGGCACAGATACGCAGTATTTT; CDR3aa: CATQDRGGTDTQYF
abundance: .; v_gene: TRBV28; j_gene: TRBJ1-5; d_gene: .; CDR3nt: TGTGCCAGCAGCGATACAGGGCCAGGTCAGCCCCAGCATTTT; CDR3aa: CASSDTGPGQPQHF
abundance: .; v_gene: TRBV3-1/TRBV3-2; j_gene: TRBJ2-7; d_gene: TRBD2; CDR3nt: TGTGCCAGCAGCCAATCTAGCGGGAAGTACGAGCAGTACTTC; CDR3aa: CASSQSSGKYEQYF
abundance: .; v_gene: TRBV3-1/TRBV3-2; j_gene: TRBJ1-2; d_gene: .; CDR3nt: TGTGCCAGCAGCCAAGTGGAGGGTTCTAATGGCTACACCTTC; CDR3aa: CASSQVEGSNGYTF
abundance: .; v_gene: TRBV7-9; j_gene: TRBJ2-7; d_gene: TRBD2; CDR3nt: TGTGCCAGCAGCTTAGAGGCTAGCGGTATTCCCTACGAGCAGTACTTC; CDR3aa: CASSLEASGIPYEQYF
abundance: .; v_gene: TRBV3-1/TRBV3-2; j_gene: TRBJ1-1; d_gene: .; CDR3nt: TGTGCCAGCAGCCAAGTAGAGGGCTCTTCGGCAGCTTTCTTT; CDR3aa: CASSQVEGSSAAFF
abundance: .; v_gene: TRBV10-3; j_gene: TRBJ2-5; d_gene: TRBD2; CDR3nt: TGTGCCATCGGATCTAGCGGGAGGGCAGAGACCCAGTACTTC; CDR3aa: CAIGSSGRAETQYF
abundance: .; v_gene: TRBV7-2; j_gene: TRBJ2-7; d_gene: TRBD2; CDR3nt: TGTGCCAGCAGCGCTAGGGTGGTACTAGCGGGAGCTGGCGAGCAGTACTTC; CDR3aa: CASSARVVLAGAGEQYF
abundance: once; v_gene: TRBV7-8; j_gene: TRBJ2-7; d_gene: .; CDR3nt: TGTGCCAGCAGCTTTGCAGTGGTCCTCTACGAGCAGTACTTC; CDR3aa: CASSFAVVLYEQYF
abundance: .; v_gene: TRBV27; j_gene: TRBJ2-7; d_gene: TRBD2; CDR3nt: TGTGCCAGCAGTCCTTTTAGCGGGAGTGGGTACGAGCAGTACTTC; CDR3aa: CASSPFSGSGYEQYF
abundance: .; v_gene: TRBV28; j_gene: TRBJ2-1; d_gene: TRBD1; CDR3nt: TGTGCCAGCAGGTTGGGGGACAGGGGTTACAATGAGCAGTTCTTC; CDR3aa: CASRLGDRGYNEQFF
abundance: .; v_gene: TRBV28; j_gene: TRBJ2-7; d_gene: .; CDR3nt: TGTGCCAGCAGTTTATTTAGGGATATCACAGGCGAGCAGTACTTC; CDR3aa: CASSLFRDITGEQYF
abundance: .; v_gene: TRBV6-5; j_gene: TRBJ2-3; d_gene: TRBD2; CDR3nt: TGTGCCAGCCGCGATAGCGGGAGCACAGATACGCAGTATTTT; CDR3aa: CASRDSGSTDTQYF
abundance: .; v_gene: TRBV9; j_gene: TRBJ2-1; d_gene: .; CDR3nt: TGTGCCAGCAGCGTAGTAACTAGCCCTGCCTACAATGAGCAGTTCTTC; CDR3aa: CASSVVTSPAYNEQFF
abundance: .; v_gene: TRBV19; j_gene: TRBJ2-5; d_gene: TRBD2; CDR3nt: TGTGCCAGTAGTTCCCTTCGGGAGGGGCGGGAGACCCAGTACTTC; CDR3aa: CASSSLREGRETQYF
abundance: .; v_gene: TRBV6-5; j_gene: TRBJ1-1; d_gene: .; CDR3nt: TGTGCCAGCAGTTACTACAGGGCGACTGAAGCTTTCTTT; CDR3aa: CASSYYRATEAFF
abundance: .; v_gene: TRBV7-2; j_gene: TRBJ2-7; d_gene: TRBD1; CDR3nt: TGTGCCAGCAGCTTAGTACAGGGGGCCTCCTACGAGCAGTACTTC; CDR3aa: CASSLVQGASYEQYF
abundance: .; v_gene: TRBV15; j_gene: TRBJ1-5; d_gene: TRBD1; CDR3nt: TGTGCCACCAGCAGAGTGACAGGGTACCAGCCCCAGCATTTT; CDR3aa: CATSRVTGYQPQHF
abundance: .; v_gene: TRBV24-1; j_gene: TRBJ1-5; d_gene: TRBD1; CDR3nt: TGTGCCACCAGTGATGGGACAGGGGGCAGTCAGCCCCAGCATTTT; CDR3aa: CATSDGTGGSQPQHF
abundance: .; v_gene: TRBV6-2/TRBV6-3; j_gene: TRBJ1-4; d_gene: .; CDR3nt: TGTGCCAGCAGTTACGCGGTGACAGCGAATGAAAAACTGTTTTTT; CDR3aa: CASSYAVTANEKLFF
abundance: .; v_gene: TRBV28; j_gene: TRBJ1-5; d_gene: .; CDR3nt: TGTGCCAGCAGGGGGCTTATTGGCGGAGCTATGGGACAGCCCCAGCATTTT; CDR3aa: CASRGLIGGAMGQPQHF